This TCR beta chain was recovered during a study of blood T cell repertoires in COVID-19. The CDR3 runs to 14 residues. CDR1 DFQATT and CDR2 SNEGSKA come from the germline V gene (reference sequence). Trimming took 5 bases from V and 2 from J, leaving 13 bases between them. The assay was immunoSEQ multiplex PCR, and TCRdb's table has in-frame clones only and misses some. This table holds approximately 120,000 clones, around four fifths found once. The rearrangement uses TRBV20-1 and TRBJ1-3, with a weak D call TRBD1 (5 bases). This sequence was found in a man older than 75 with active or convalescent COVID-19. The sequenced sample consisted of peripheral blood. The CDR3 DNA follows: TGCAGTGCTGGTGGAGTGGGGCCTGGAAACACCATATATTTT. Protein sequence: CSAGGVGPGNTIYF.